Below are 3 T cell receptor beta chains sequenced from a single sample in a study of blood T cell repertoires in COVID-19. Libraries were prepared by immunoSEQ multiplex PCR; TCRdb keeps only in-frame clonotypes and omits some of them. The sample yields roughly 250,000 clones, roughly nine tenths seen once. The sequenced sample consisted of PBMCs or T cells enriched from blood (not recorded which). The receptors here all came from a woman in her 30s with acute COVID-19.

CDR3 bases: TGTGCCAGCCTAGGGGGAGACACTGAAGCTTTCTTT. Translating gives CASLGGDTEAFF. This sequence joins TRBV7-9 and TRBJ1-1; maybe TRBD1 (6 bases). CDR3 length: 12 residues. Trimming left V 8 bases short and J 3 bases short, with 10 bases between. Germline V gene lookup returns CDR1 SEHNR and CDR2 FQNEAQ (reference sequence).

V gene TRBV5-1 combines with J gene TRBJ2-1; 7 bases match TRBD1. The J segment lost 0 bases and the V segment lost 0 bases, leaving 0 bases of the junction unmatched. The CDR3 length is 15 residues. The germline V gene has CDR1 SGHRS and CDR2 YFSETQ. The CDR3 region has the DNA TGCGCCAGCAGCTTGGGGGACAGCTCCTACAATGAGCAGTTCTTC. Translated, it gives CASSLGDSSYNEQFF.

The chain has TRBV3-1 (or the pseudogene TRBV3-2) and TRBJ2-1, with unresolved D. The CDR3 runs to 13 residues. Trimming removed 1 base at V and 12 bases at J, with 13 bases between. CDR1 is LGHDT and CDR2 is YNNKEL in the germline V gene (reference sequence). Here the CDR3 DNA reads TGTGCCAGCAGCCAAGCTGACCGACTTTGGCAGTTCTTC. The encoded protein is CASSQADRLWQFF.